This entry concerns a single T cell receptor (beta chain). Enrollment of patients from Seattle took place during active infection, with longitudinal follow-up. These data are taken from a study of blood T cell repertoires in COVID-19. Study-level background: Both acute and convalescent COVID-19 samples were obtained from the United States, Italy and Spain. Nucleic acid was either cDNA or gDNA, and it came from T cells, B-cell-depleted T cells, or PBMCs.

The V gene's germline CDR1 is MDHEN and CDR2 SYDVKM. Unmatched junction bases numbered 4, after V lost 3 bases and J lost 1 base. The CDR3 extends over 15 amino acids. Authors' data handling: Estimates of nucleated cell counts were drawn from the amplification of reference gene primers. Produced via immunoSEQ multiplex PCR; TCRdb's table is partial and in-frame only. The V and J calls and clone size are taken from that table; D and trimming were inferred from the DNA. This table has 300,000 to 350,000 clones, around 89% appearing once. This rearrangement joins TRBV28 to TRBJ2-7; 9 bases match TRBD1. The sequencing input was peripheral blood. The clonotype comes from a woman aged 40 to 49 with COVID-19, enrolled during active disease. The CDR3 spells CASSLSGTGSYEQYF. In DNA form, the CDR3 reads TGTGCCAGCAGTTTGTCCGGGACAGGGTCCTACGAGCAGTACTTC.